These 29 T cell receptor beta chains share one sample of origin, sequenced in a study of cytomegalovirus exposure and HLA in healthy donors. The study ran its PCR with 60 Vbeta and 13 Jbeta primers. Produced via immunoSEQ multiplex PCR; TCRdb's table is partial and in-frame only. The sample contains about 200,000 clones, less than 90% of which appear only once. The sample comprised PBMCs. These receptors were obtained from a woman younger than 45 in good health and CMV-seronegative.

The gene calls are TRBV9 and TRBJ1-2; D possibly corresponds to TRBD1 (5 bases). The length of the CDR3 is 15 residues. Looked up from germline, CDR1 is SGDLS and CDR2 is YYNGEE. V dropped 4 bases and J dropped 6 bases, with 19 bases sitting between them. CDR3 sequence reads: CASSPSGQGLDGYTF. In DNA form, the CDR3 reads TGTGCCAGCAGCCCCTCTGGGCAGGGACTAGATGGCTACACCTTC.

V gene TRBV10-1 combines with J gene TRBJ1-2; 7 positions match TRBD1. The V and J ends lost 7 bases and 8 bases, in that order; junction bases with no gene match: 13. Germline CDR1 and CDR2: WNHNN and SYGVQD (reference sequence). This CDR3 region has 14 residues. CDR3: CASTRRQGGKGYTF. Here the CDR3 DNA reads TGCGCCAGCACTCGAAGACAGGGAGGTAAGGGCTACACCTTC.

This chain uses TRBV30 with TRBJ2-3, with 9 bases that match TRBD2. Germline loops: CDR1 GTSNPN, CDR2 SVGIG (reference sequence). The CDR3 has 14 amino acids. J was trimmed by 1 base and V by 7 bases; bases with no gene match: 6. This CDR3 is CAFSSGVGTDTQYF. In nucleotides, the CDR3 is TGTGCCTTTTCTAGCGGGGTTGGCACAGATACGCAGTATTTT.

The V call is TRBV6-1, the J call TRBJ2-5, with D perhaps matching TRBD1 (6 bases). Germline CDR1 is MNHNS and CDR2 is SASEGT. This CDR3 is 13 amino acids long. The V end lost 5 bases, the J end lost 2 bases, and 9 bases lay between the germline ends. CDR3 amino acids: CASSRDIQETQYF. Written as DNA, the CDR3 is TGTGCCAGCAGTCGGGACATTCAAGAGACCCAGTACTTC.

The chain combines TRBV28 with TRBJ2-7; 7 bases match TRBD2. J lost 3 bases, V lost 6 bases, and 11 bases had no gene match. Germline lookup yields CDR1 MDHEN and CDR2 SYDVKM. The CDR3 runs 15 residues. The CDR3 region is CASSRPALAVYEQYF. In nucleotides, the CDR3 is TGTGCCAGCAGCCGGCCCGCCCTAGCGGTCTACGAGCAGTACTTC.

The chain joins TRBV5-1 to TRBJ2-1, with D unresolved. The CDR3 length is 14 residues. CDR1 and CDR2 from the germline V gene are SGHRS and YFSETQ. The V gene lost 1 base and the J gene lost 3 bases, with 8 bases spanning the gap. The CDR3 DNA reads TGCGCCAGCAGCTTGAGCAGGAACTACAATGAGCAGTTCTTC. Translating gives CASSLSRNYNEQFF. Full variable domain (rest looked up from reference TRBV5-1 and TRBJ2-1): KAGVTQTPRYLIKTRGQQVTLSCSPISGHRSVSWYQQTPGQGLQFLFEYFSETQRNKGNFPGRFSGRQFSNSRSEMNVSTLELGDSALYLCASSLSRNYNEQFFGPGTRLTVL.

This chain joins TRBV10-2 and TRBJ1-1, with 7 bases fitting TRBD1. CDR1 and CDR2 from the germline V gene are WSHSY and SAAADI. After removal of 10 bases from V and 2 bases from J, the junction contained 7 bases not matched to a gene. This CDR3 comprises 13 residues. DNA of the CDR3: TGCGCCACCGAGACAGGGCTAAACACTGAAGCTTTCTTT. This sequence encodes CATETGLNTEAFF.

V gene TRBV11-2 combines with J gene TRBJ2-7, with 7 bases aligning to TRBD1. With V trimmed by 5 bases and J by 1 base, 8 bases remained unmatched. The CDR3 has 15 residues. Germline-derived CDR1 and CDR2 are SGHAT and FQNNGV. CDR3 in amino acids: CASSPRGLASYEQYF. The CDR3 DNA is TGTGCCAGCAGCCCAAGGGGGCTTGCTTCCTACGAGCAGTACTTC.

The chain has TRBV5-1 and TRBJ2-5, with 9 positions matching TRBD2. CDR1 and CDR2 (germline): SGHRS, YFSETQ. This CDR3 comprises 16 residues. Germline trimming cut 0 bases from V and 3 bases from J; bases unmatched to any gene: 6. The CDR3 spells CASSLGLAEGKETQYF. CDR3 coding DNA: TGCGCCAGCAGCTTGGGACTAGCGGAGGGAAAAGAGACCCAGTACTTC.

The V call is TRBV27, the J call TRBJ2-3; D ambiguous. Germline V CDR1 and CDR2: MNHEY, SMNVEV (reference sequence). There are 12 residues in the CDR3. The V gene lost 4 bases and the J gene lost 9 bases, with 11 bases spanning the gap. In DNA, the CDR3 is TGTGCCAGCAGTTCAGACTCTAGGACGCAGTATTTT. Translating gives CASSSDSRTQYF.

This clone was found a few times. This rearrangement joins TRBV5-4 to TRBJ2-7; D call uncertain. The CDR3 is 15 residues long. Trimming stripped 4 bases from V and 6 bases from J, with 20 bases between. The germline V gene encodes CDR1 SGHNT and CDR2 YYREEE (reference sequence). The DNA for the CDR3 is TGTGCCAGCAGCAGTCTGGAAGCAGGCCGCTTCGAGCAGTACTTC. The encoded protein is CASSSLEAGRFEQYF.

V and J are TRBV5-1 and TRBJ2-2, with D possibly TRBD2 on 6 matching bases. V gave up 0 bases and J gave up 3 bases, with 6 bases separating them. This CDR3 has 14 amino acids. CDR1 and CDR2 from the germline V gene are SGHRS and YFSETQ. The DNA of the CDR3 is TGCGCCAGCAGCTTGGCGGGGGACACCGGGGAGCTGTTTTTT. Amino acid sequence: CASSLAGDTGELFF.

The chain links TRBV5-4 to TRBJ2-3, with 9 bases identical to TRBD2. Germline lookup yields CDR1 SGHNT and CDR2 YYREEE (reference sequence). The V gene end was trimmed by 5 bases and the J gene end by 5 bases; junction bases not matched to a gene: 6. CDR3 length equals 14 residues. CDR3 residues: CASSLAGAGDTQYF. CDR3 DNA: TGTGCCAGCAGTTTAGCGGGAGCAGGAGATACGCAGTATTTT. Filled out from reference TRBV5-4 and TRBJ2-3, the complete variable domain reads ETGVTQSPTHLIKTRGQQVTLRCSSQSGHNTVSWYQQALGQGPQFIFQYYREEENGRGNFPPRFSGLQFPNYSSELNVNALELDDSALYLCASSLAGAGDTQYFGPGTRLTVL.

As for this clone: The sample has other DNA sequences that encode this CDR3 too. The chain employs TRBV28 and TRBJ1-2; the D is unclear. The germline gives CDR1 MDHEN, CDR2 SYDVKM. The CDR3 is 12 residues long. V gave up 2 bases and J gave up 8 bases, with 9 bases separating them. CDR3 loop: CASSLAGVGYTF. The CDR3 bases are TGTGCCAGCAGTTTAGCCGGGGTCGGCTACACCTTC.

This clone has only a few counts. The chain combines TRBV7-6 with TRBJ2-1; 8 bases fit TRBD2. V was pared by 1 base and J by 6 bases, with 2 bases of the junction left unmatched. CDR1 is SGHVS and CDR2 is FNYEAQ in the germline V gene. This CDR3 has 14 amino acids. CDR3 amino acids: CASSLGGLVNEQFF. As DNA, the CDR3 is TGTGCCAGCAGCTTAGGGGGACTAGTCAATGAGCAGTTCTTC. The whole variable domain, filled in from reference TRBV7-6 and TRBJ2-1, reads GAGVSQSPRYKVTKRGQDVALRCDPISGHVSLYWYRQALGQGPEFLTYFNYEAQQDKSGLPNDRFSAERPEGSISTLTIQRTEQRDSAMYRCASSLGGLVNEQFFGPGTRLTVL.

The chain is built from TRBV6-5 and TRBJ2-2; D uncertain. Germline loops: CDR1 MNHEY, CDR2 SVGAGI. This CDR3 is 14 amino acids long. The V end was cut by 0 bases, the J end by 7 bases, with 9 bases between. The CDR3 protein is CASSYSFLLGELFF. Here the CDR3 DNA reads TGTGCCAGCAGTTACTCGTTTCTACTCGGGGAGCTGTTTTTT.

The rearrangement links TRBV10-2 to TRBJ2-1; D unresolved. V gave up 0 bases and J gave up 7 bases, with 13 bases separating them. The CDR3 runs to 15 residues. Germline CDR1 WSHSY, CDR2 SAAADI. CDR3 nucleotide sequence: TGCGCCAGCAGTGAGTCGGGCAGTTCAAGAAATGAGCAGTTCTTC. As protein: CASSESGSSRNEQFF.

The chain links TRBV9 to TRBJ2-1, with D possibly TRBD2 on 5 matching bases. V shed 0 bases and J shed 3 bases, with 10 bases lying between them. Germline V gives CDR1 SGDLS, CDR2 YYNGEE. The length of the CDR3 is 15 residues. CDR3 DNA: TGTGCCAGCAGCGTAGGAGGGCAGAACTACAATGAGCAGTTCTTC. Translating gives CASSVGGQNYNEQFF. Together with reference TRBV9 and TRBJ2-1, the CDR3 gives the full variable domain: DSGVTQTPKHLITATGQRVTLRCSPRSGDLSVYWYQQSLDQGLQFLIQYYNGEERAKGNILERFSAQQFPDLHSELNLSSLELGDSALYFCASSVGGQNYNEQFFGPGTRLTVL.

The chain recombines TRBV27 with TRBJ2-7, with 8 bases fitting TRBD2. CDR3 length equals 15 residues. Germline lookup yields CDR1 MNHEY and CDR2 SMNVEV (reference sequence). V lost 6 bases and J lost 5; bases outside the gene matches: 12. As DNA, the CDR3 is TGTGCCAGCAGCCAGGGCCGGGGGGGGACCCACGAGCAGTACTTC. Translated: CASSQGRGGTHEQYF.

This chain uses TRBV28 with TRBJ2-1; 11 bases align to TRBD2. Losses at the gene ends were 3 bases for V and 5 bases for J; bases not matched to a gene: 3. Germline V gene lookup returns CDR1 MDHEN and CDR2 SYDVKM. The CDR3 is 15 residues long. The CDR3 spells CASSLTSGIHNEQFF. As DNA, the CDR3 is TGTGCCAGCAGTTTGACTAGCGGGATCCACAATGAGCAGTTCTTC.

The CDR3 DNA follows: TGTGCCAGCAGCTTGGGACAGGAAAATGAAAAACTGTTTTTT. Translating it yields CASSLGQENEKLFF. The chain uses TRBV6-6 and TRBJ1-4; TRBD1 matches 8 bases. There are 14 residues in the CDR3. CDR1 is MNHNY, CDR2 SVGAGI, per germline (reference sequence). Trimming took 6 bases from V and 5 from J; bases not matched to a gene: 5.

This clone was seen a single time. The chain has TRBV28 and TRBJ2-5, with D unresolved. V lost 3 bases and J 5 bases, leaving 4 bases between the germline ends. The germline CDR1 and CDR2 sequences are MDHEN and SYDVKM. This CDR3 is 11 amino acids long. The CDR3 sequence is CASSLSETQYF. CDR3 nucleotides: TGTGCCAGCAGTTTGTCGGAGACCCAGTACTTC.

The chain links TRBV6-1 to TRBJ1-5, with TRBD1 matching 9 bases. In germline, CDR1 is MNHNS, CDR2 SASEGT. CDR3 length: 14 residues. Trimming took 4 bases from V and 6 from J; bases not matched to a gene: 4. The CDR3 bases are TGTGCCAGCAGTGGGACAGGGGTTAGTCAGCCCCAGCATTTT. Protein: CASSGTGVSQPQHF.

J is TRBJ1-5 and V is TRBV21-1. TRBV21-1 is a listed pseudogene. This CDR3 contains 12 residues. This chain's CDR3 is CASSKARRPQHF. In DNA, the CDR3 is TGTGCCAGCAGCAAAGCGAGGCGGCCCCAGCATTTT.

V usage is TRBV28 and J usage is TRBJ1-2, with 11 bases aligning to TRBD1. V shed 1 base, J shed 7 bases, and the junction held 8 bases outside the gene matches. The CDR3 sequence is 16 residues long. From germline, CDR1 is MDHEN and CDR2 SYDVKM. The CDR3 nucleotides read TGTGCCAGCAGTTTATTGTCGGGACAGGGGGACTTTGGCTACACCTTC. It encodes CASSLLSGQGDFGYTF.

The chain uses TRBV6-1 and TRBJ2-3; the D gene is possibly TRBD1 (6 bases). The V gene lost 5 bases and the J gene lost 2 bases, with 14 bases spanning the gap. This CDR3 is 15 amino acids long. Germline CDR1 is MNHNS and CDR2 is SASEGT. CDR3 nucleotides: TGTGCCAGCAGTCACAGGGATAGGAACACAGATACGCAGTATTTT. This encodes CASSHRDRNTDTQYF.

This clone has a single count. The chain recombines TRBV19 with TRBJ2-1, with 16 bases fitting TRBD2. In germline, CDR1 is LNHDA, CDR2 SQIVND (reference sequence). The CDR3 extends over 17 amino acids. With 5 bases clipped from V and 9 bases from J, the junction kept 10 bases outside the gene matches. The CDR3 DNA reads as TGTGCCAGTAGTGCTTCTCGGGGACTAGCGGGAGGGAGTGAGCAGTTCTTC. Amino acid sequence: CASSASRGLAGGSEQFF. Full variable domain (rest looked up from reference TRBV19 and TRBJ2-1): DGGITQSPKYLFRKEGQNVTLSCEQNLNHDAMYWYRQDPGQGLRLIYYSQIVNDFQKGDIAEGYSVSREKKESFPLTVTSAQKNPTAFYLCASSASRGLAGGSEQFFGPGTRLTVL.

This clone was detected only a few times. V usage is TRBV5-1 and J usage is TRBJ2-7; 11 bases match TRBD1. Germline V gene data show CDR1 as SGHRS and CDR2 as YFSETQ. Trimming removed 4 bases from V and 2 bases from J; junction bases left unmatched: 2. This CDR3 contains 14 residues. DNA of the CDR3: TGCGCCAGCAGCAAGGGACAGGGGGCCTACGAGCAGTACTTC. Protein: CASSKGQGAYEQYF.

The chain uses TRBV11-1 and TRBJ2-2; 11 positions agree with TRBD1. Germline CDR1 SGHAT, CDR2 FQDESV (reference sequence). Trimming took 5 bases from V and 7 from J; bases not matched to a gene: 6. The CDR3 runs to 15 residues. The CDR3 DNA follows: TGTGCCAGCAGCCGGACAGGGGGCATTGGCGGGGAGCTGTTTTTT. It encodes CASSRTGGIGGELFF.